This T cell receptor (beta chain) was found in a study of response to subunit inactivated influenza vaccine. Notes on the study in general: Authors suggested that a seasonal influenza vaccination recruits few new T cells each time.

This clonotype was picked up a small number of times. Antigen specificity is unknown. TCRdb passed the RT-PCR reads through MiXCR, listing each CDR3 protein once. In the table there are roughly 170,000 distinct CDR3 sequences, about 9.3% of which are singletons. The receptor's source is a man aged 50 or older who received an inactivated influenza vaccine. The input for sequencing was non-naive T cells sorted from PBMCs, taken on the day of vaccination.

CDR3 protein: CASGFTGNNTEAFF. CDR3 DNA sequence: TGTGCTAGTGGTTTCACAGGAAATAACACTGAAGCTTTCTTT. The chain has TRBV12-5 and TRBJ1-1; D perhaps matches TRBD1 (5 bases). Trimming removed 3 bases at V and 2 bases at J, with 10 bases between. This CDR3 has 14 amino acids. CDR1 and CDR2 (germline): LGHNT, FRNRAP.